This T cell receptor beta chain derives from a study of T-cell reconstitution after alpha-beta-depleted transplantation in children (dated by TCRdb to the mid-2010s). In terms of the full investigation: Using TCR repertoire profiling, the study quantitatively followed how T-cell immune reconstitution unfolded in children after TCRalphabeta/CD19-depleted allogeneic hematopoietic cell transplantation.

This clonotype was seen at least ten times. The target of this receptor is not known. Per-base quality was not reported, and no clone a single base away is much larger than it. Unmatched junction bases come to 16, with V trimmed by 6 bases and J by 14 bases. The CDR3 starts with the cysteine, ends with the phenylalanine, and has 15 residues. Just CDR3 DNA is preserved here, 45 bases in frame from base 1. CDR1 and CDR2 are drawn from the germline V gene: MRHNA, SNTAGT. The receptor library was made with PCR. The instrument was an Illumina HiSeq 2500. Molecular barcoding was employed in the preparation of TCR libraries, with unique molecular identifiers being used to normalize TCRbeta repertoire quantification. TCRdb reprocessed the public reads (quality trimming at Q25 with fastp, clone calling with MiXCR) and kept in-frame beta chains. Merged by CDR3 protein, the rows form single entries marked with the most common genes and DNA. This sample comprises approximately 210,000 distinct CDR3 sequences, about 14% of them detected only once. The top ten hold roughly 13% of the sample.

The receptor's source is a human donor who donated a stem cell graft to a child with acute lymphoblastic leukemia. The sequence joins TRBV6-4 to TRBJ2-1, with TRBD2 identical over 10 junction bases. Sample: PBMCs from the stem cell graft donor, taken from the stem cell graft. The DNA reads TGTGCCAGCAGCCCGACCGGGACTAGCGCTTCCCAGGAGTTCTTC. Its coded protein is CASSPTGTSASQEFF.